This TCR beta chain was captured by sequencing in a study of human T cells and chemical hapten exposure. The CDR3 length is 17 residues. V lost 3 bases and J 6 bases, leaving 25 bases between the germline ends. CDR1 is DFQATT, CDR2 SNEGSKA, per germline (reference sequence). TCRdb re-called the RACE reads through MiXCR, storing one row per CDR3 protein. This sample has approximately 260,000 distinct CDR3 sequences, with 7.5% to 10% found just once. Time point described: pre-sensitization, week 0. Described treatment: therapeutic diphenylcyclopropenone sensitization with weekly scalp DPC. The TCR comes from a middle-aged woman with alopecia areata. Some clones in this sample may be carry-over from other donors' samples. Sequenced here: whole blood, sampled in connection with sensitization to the hapten diphenylcyclopropenone (DPC). The chain carries TRBV20-1 and TRBJ2-3; maybe TRBD2 (6 bases). The CDR3 region has the DNA TGCAGTGCTAGGACTTTAGGCGGGACGGCGCGGGTGGATACGCAGTATTTT. Translation: CSARTLGGTARVDTQYF.